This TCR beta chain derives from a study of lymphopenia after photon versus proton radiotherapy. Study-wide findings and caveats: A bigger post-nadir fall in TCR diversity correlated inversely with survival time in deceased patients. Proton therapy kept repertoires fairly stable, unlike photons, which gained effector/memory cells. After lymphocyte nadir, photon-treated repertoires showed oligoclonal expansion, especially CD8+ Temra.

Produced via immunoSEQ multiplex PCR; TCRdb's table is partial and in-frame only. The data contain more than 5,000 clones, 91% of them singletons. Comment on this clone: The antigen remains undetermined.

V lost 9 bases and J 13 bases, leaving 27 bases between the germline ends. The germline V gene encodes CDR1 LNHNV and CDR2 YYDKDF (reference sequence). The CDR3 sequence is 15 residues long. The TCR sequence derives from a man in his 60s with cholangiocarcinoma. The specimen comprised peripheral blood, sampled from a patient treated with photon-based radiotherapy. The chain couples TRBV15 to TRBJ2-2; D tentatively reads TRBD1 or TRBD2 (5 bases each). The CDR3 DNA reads TGTGCCACTTCTATGGAACTAGACACCGGGGACGCGCTGTTTTTT. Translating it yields CATSMELDTGDALFF.